This TCR beta chain was recorded in a study of blood T cell repertoires in COVID-19. Study-level background: Nucleic acid was either cDNA or gDNA, and it came from T cells, B-cell-depleted T cells, or PBMCs.

Only in-frame clones appear in the TCRdb table, and some are missing; sequencing was by immunoSEQ multiplex PCR. The data hold roughly 250,000 clones, with about 80% observed a single time. This sequence was found in a human donor in a cohort sampled during active COVID-19. The sequencing sample was made of peripheral blood.

The CDR3 loop is CASSQSPAGSYFSYEQYF. The CDR3 DNA follows: TGTGCCAGCAGCCAAAGTCCTGCCGGGTCCTACTTCTCCTACGAGCAGTACTTC. This chain links TRBV7-2 with TRBJ2-7; D gene ambiguous. CDR1 and CDR2 (germline): SGHTA, FQGNSA. V gave up 5 bases and J gave up 0 bases, with 23 bases separating them. The CDR3 sequence is 18 residues long.